A selection of T cell receptor beta chains follows, all from one sample in a study of CD8+ T cells in alopecia areata. Sequenced by immunoSEQ multiplex PCR; TCRdb stores in-frame clones only, minus some. Of about 220,000 clones listed, around three fifths were seen once; the top ten hold roughly 1.6%. This specimen was CD4+ T cells sorted from blood, taken at week 4, from a patient treated with tofacitinib. The receptors stem from a human donor with alopecia areata. CDR3s include the opening cysteine and the closing phenylalanine or tryptophan. A D gene is named only where the DNA matches it firmly. The size of a clone is reported for some rows only, either as once, few or many, or as a class for expanded clones.

CDR3nt | CDR3aa | j_gene | d_gene | len | abundance | v_gene
TGTGCCAGCAGCCAGCCGGGACAGGGGGCCCGTGGCGAGCAGTACTTC | CASSQPGQGARGEQYF | TRBJ2-7 | TRBD1 | 16 | few | TRBV7-2
TGTGCCACCGGACTAGCTCTTGTCTACGAGCAGTACTTC | CATGLALVYEQYF | TRBJ2-7 | TRBD2 | 13 | - | TRBV2
TGTGCCAGCTCACCGGGACATGACAATGAGCAGTTCTTC | CASSPGHDNEQFF | TRBJ2-1 | - | 13 | - | TRBV18
TGCGCCAGCACCCCGGGTGGCTACACCTTC | CASTPGGYTF | TRBJ1-2 | - | 10 | - | TRBV5-1
TGTGCCAGCCAGACAGGGACTAACTATGGCTACACCTTC | CASQTGTNYGYTF | TRBJ1-2 | TRBD1 | 13 | - | TRBV2
TGCGCCAGCAGCTTGACCTCTTGGGAGACCCAGTACTTC | CASSLTSWETQYF | TRBJ2-5 | - | 13 | - | TRBV5-1
TGTGCCAGCTCCACGAGAGCGGGGGGGCAGGGCACCGGGGAGCTGTTTTTT | CASSTRAGGQGTGELFF | TRBJ2-2 | TRBD2 | 17 | - | TRBV7-2
TGCAGCGTTGAGCTAGCGGGGGCGATCAAAAACATTCAGTACTTC | CSVELAGAIKNIQYF | TRBJ2-4 | TRBD2 | 15 | - | TRBV29-1
TGCAGCGTTGCCGTCGCTTGGGGGACTGAAGCTTTCTTT | CSVAVAWGTEAFF | TRBJ1-1 | - | 13 | - | TRBV29-1
TGCGCCAGCAGCCAAGCTAACAGGGGTGCCACTGAAGCTTTCTTT | CASSQANRGATEAFF | TRBJ1-1 | TRBD1 | 15 | - | TRBV4-3
TGTGCCAGCAGCCACCCTTTGGGGGCAGGGCCAGATACGCAGTATTTT | CASSHPLGAGPDTQYF | TRBJ2-3 | - | 16 | few | TRBV7-2
TGTGCCAGTAGTATAGATCTAGGGGCCAGGGAGCAGTTCTTC | CASSIDLGAREQFF | TRBJ2-1 | - | 14 | few | TRBV19
TGCGCCAGCAGCTTGGCCGGAGGGCAATCTGAAGCTTTCTTT | CASSLAGGQSEAFF | TRBJ1-1 | - | 14 | - | TRBV5-1
TGCAGCGCCCGAGGGCAGATCTACGAGCAGTACTTC | CSARGQIYEQYF | TRBJ2-7 | - | 12 | - | TRBV29-1
TGCGCCAGCAGCTTGGAAGGAAACATTCAGTACTTC | CASSLEGNIQYF | TRBJ2-4 | - | 12 | many | TRBV5-1
TGTGCCAGCAGTTTGAATCTAAGGGAGGGTCAGCCCCAGCATTTT | CASSLNLREGQPQHF | TRBJ1-5 | - | 15 | - | TRBV27
TGTGCCAGCAGCTTGTCGAGCGGGAGCACAGATACGCAGTATTTT | CASSLSSGSTDTQYF | TRBJ2-3 | - | 15 | few | TRBV11-3
TGTGCCAGCAGCCCGGCCGGGGTGACCCAGTACTTC | CASSPAGVTQYF | TRBJ2-5 | - | 12 | - | TRBV6-1
TGCGCCAGCAGCTTGAGCCGGGACTACGAGCAGTACTTC | CASSLSRDYEQYF | TRBJ2-7 | - | 13 | - | TRBV5-1
TGTGCCAGCAGCTTAGGGCAGGGAGACCAGCCCCAGCATTTT | CASSLGQGDQPQHF | TRBJ1-5 | - | 14 | - | TRBV13
TGTGCCAGCAGTCAAGGACAGGGTGGAAATCAGCCCCAGCATTTT | CASSQGQGGNQPQHF | TRBJ1-5 | TRBD1 | 15 | many | TRBV7-6
TGTGCCAGCAGCTTGGGTGGGGTCCGGGGCGAAGCTTTCTTT | CASSLGGVRGEAFF | TRBJ1-1 | - | 14 | - | TRBV5-6
TGTGCCAGCAGCCCCCTCGGGATGTACACAGATACGCAGTATTTT | CASSPLGMYTDTQYF | TRBJ2-3 | - | 15 | - | TRBV7-3
TGCGCCAGCAGCCTAGAGGGCCAAGAGACCCAGTACTTC | CASSLEGQETQYF | TRBJ2-5 | - | 13 | - | TRBV5-1
TGTGCCAGCAGCATTGCGGTTGAAGCTTTCTTT | CASSIAVEAFF | TRBJ1-1 | - | 11 | few | TRBV7-9
TGCGCCAGCAGCCTAACAGGGCTTGGGACTGAAGCTTTCTTT | CASSLTGLGTEAFF | TRBJ1-1 | - | 14 | - | TRBV4-1
TGTGCCAGCAGGGAATCTAGCGACAATGAGCAGTTCTTC | CASRESSDNEQFF | TRBJ2-1 | - | 13 | - | TRBV2
TGTGCCAGCACCACCGGGACAGGGGCTGAAAAACTGTTTTTT | CASTTGTGAEKLFF | TRBJ1-4 | TRBD1 | 14 | few | TRBV7-2
TGTGCCAGCAGATCCAGGGGGGGTTCTTCACCCCTCCACTTT | CASRSRGGSSPLHF | TRBJ1-6 | TRBD1 | 14 | - | TRBV7-2
TGCGCCAGCAGCCTCACGAGCTCCTACGAGCAGTACTTC | CASSLTSSYEQYF | TRBJ2-7 | - | 13 | - | TRBV5-1
TGCAGCGTTTGGCAGGGCACAGATACGCAGTATTTT | CSVWQGTDTQYF | TRBJ2-3 | - | 12 | - | TRBV29-1
TGTGCCAGCAGAAAAGGACAGGGCTACACTGAAGCTTTCTTT | CASRKGQGYTEAFF | TRBJ1-1 | TRBD1 | 14 | - | TRBV13
TGTGCCAGCAGGGGATTGACAGGGGACGGCTACACCTTC | CASRGLTGDGYTF | TRBJ1-2 | TRBD1 | 13 | - | TRBV7-9
TGTGCCACCAGCAGAGATCGGACAGGGTATGGCTACACCTTC | CATSRDRTGYGYTF | TRBJ1-2 | TRBD1 | 14 | - | TRBV15
TGTGCCAGCAGTCGATCAGTGGGCTATGGCTACACCTTC | CASSRSVGYGYTF | TRBJ1-2 | - | 13 | - | TRBV2
TGTGCCAGCAGTGAGGGGACGGTGAATGAAAAACTGTTTTTT | CASSEGTVNEKLFF | TRBJ1-4 | - | 14 | - | TRBV6-5
TGTGCCAGCAGCTTAGGTTATGGGTCTAGATCGTTCTTC | CASSLGYGSRSFF | TRBJ2-1 | - | 13 | few | TRBV7-2
TGTGCCATCAGGCCCACAACAGGACAGGGGACCCCAGAGACCCAGTACTTC | CAIRPTTGQGTPETQYF | TRBJ2-5 | TRBD1 | 17 | - | TRBV10-3
TGCGCCAGCAGCTCTACAGACAGTTCCTACAATGAGCAGTTCTTC | CASSSTDSSYNEQFF | TRBJ2-1 | - | 15 | few | TRBV5-1
TGTGCCAGCAGGAGAAGGCCGGGAGGGTCAGATACGCAGTATTTT | CASRRRPGGSDTQYF | TRBJ2-3 | TRBD2 | 15 | - | TRBV2
TGCAGCGTTGGAACTGCTAGCTCTGGGGCCAACGTCCTGACTTTC | CSVGTASSGANVLTF | TRBJ2-6 | - | 15 | few | TRBV29-1
TGCGCCAGCAGCCAAGAGGAATATCAGCCCCAGCATTTT | CASSQEEYQPQHF | TRBJ1-5 | - | 13 | - | TRBV4-3
TGCAGCGTGCTAGTTTTTGGGGGCATCTCCTACGAGCAGTACTTC | CSVLVFGGISYEQYF | TRBJ2-7 | - | 15 | few | TRBV29-1
TGCGCCAGCAGCTTTGGAACGGGGGGGAACCAAGAGACCCAGTACTTC | CASSFGTGGNQETQYF | TRBJ2-5 | TRBD2 | 16 | - | TRBV5-1
TGTGCCTGGGGCCCAGAGGGGTACACTGAAGCTTTCTTT | CAWGPEGYTEAFF | TRBJ1-1 | - | 13 | - | TRBV30
TGTGCTAGTGGTTTGGTACAAGGGGGGGTGATCAATGAGCAGTTCTTC | CASGLVQGGVINEQFF | TRBJ2-1 | - | 16 | once | TRBV12-5
TGTGCCTGGAGTGTCCTTAACAAGGGACAAGTTTTT | CAWSVLNKGQVF | TRBJ1-4 | - | 12 | - | TRBV30
TGTGCCAGTAGTCTGGGTACCTCCTATAATTCACCCCTCCACTTT | CASSLGTSYNSPLHF | TRBJ1-6 | - | 15 | - | TRBV19
TGTGCCAGCACCTGGGGTCCGGAGGGCAATCAGCCCCAGCATTTT | CASTWGPEGNQPQHF | TRBJ1-5 | - | 15 | - | TRBV5-6
TGTGCCAGCAGCCAGAGGGAGGGACCCTACGAGCAGTACTTC | CASSQREGPYEQYF | TRBJ2-7 | TRBD2 | 14 | - | TRBV13
TGTGCCAGCAGTCAAACCGGGACAGGGTTGGAAAAACTGTTTTTT | CASSQTGTGLEKLFF | TRBJ1-4 | TRBD1 | 15 | few | TRBV27
TGCAGCGTTGGGGAAGCTTTCTTT | CSVGEAFF | TRBJ1-1 | - | 8 | - | TRBV29-1
TGTGCCTGGGGAGTTTATTCCTACGAGCAGTACTTC | CAWGVYSYEQYF | TRBJ2-7 | - | 12 | few | TRBV30
TGTGCCAGCAGCGTCCAGGGGGCAGATACGCAGTATTTT | CASSVQGADTQYF | TRBJ2-3 | TRBD1 | 13 | - | TRBV2
TGCAGTGCTAGAGATGCATACGAGCAGTACTTC | CSARDAYEQYF | TRBJ2-7 | - | 11 | - | TRBV20-1
TGTGCCAGCAGTTACTTCGATACGCAGTATTTT | CASSYFDTQYF | TRBJ2-3 | - | 11 | - | TRBV6-5
TGTGCCAGCAGCAAAGACAGAACACCCAACACCGGGGAGCTGTTTTTT | CASSKDRTPNTGELFF | TRBJ2-2 | - | 16 | - | TRBV27
TGTGCCAGCCTCGGGAGCAATCAGCCCCAGCATTTT | CASLGSNQPQHF | TRBJ1-5 | - | 12 | - | TRBV6-6
TGTGCCAGCAGGGGGACAGGGGGTTCACCCCTCCACTTT | CASRGTGGSPLHF | TRBJ1-6 | TRBD1 | 13 | - | TRBV6-1